These 31 T cell receptor beta chains were sequenced from one sample in a study of cytomegalovirus exposure and HLA in healthy donors. The PCR contained 60 Vbeta and 13 Jbeta primers. The table came from immunoSEQ multiplex PCR; TCRdb's copy has only in-frame clones and leaves some out. Of about 160,000 clones in the sample, roughly 80% were seen once. The sample consisted of PBMCs. These receptor sequences come from a female donor in good health and CMV-seronegative.

CDR3 sequence (DNA): TGTGCCTGGAGTGTACAGGTTAATGAAAAACTGTTTTTT. Its translation is CAWSVQVNEKLFF. This chain uses TRBV30 with TRBJ1-4; the D gene is possibly TRBD1 (5 bases). The germline gives CDR1 GTSNPN, CDR2 SVGIG (reference sequence). This CDR3 contains 13 residues. The V end was cut by 0 bases, the J end by 4 bases, with 6 bases between.

This clone was seen a single time. CDR3 DNA sequence: TGCGCCAGCAGCGAGAGCGGGACCCGGTCATACGAGCAGTACTTC. The encoded protein is CASSESGTRSYEQYF. The rearrangement joins TRBV5-1 to TRBJ2-5; TRBD2 agrees at 7 bases. The tail of the sequence fits TRBJ2-7 better, so the J call may be wrong. From germline, CDR1 is SGHRS and CDR2 YFSETQ. This CDR3 region has 15 residues.

This chain connects TRBV30 to TRBJ1-1; possible D gene TRBD1, 6 bases. Germline CDR1 is GTSNPN and CDR2 is SVGIG (reference sequence). This CDR3 contains 13 residues. Deletions cut 0 bases from V and 5 bases from J, with 10 bases between. The CDR3 protein is CAWSVGGRTEAFF. DNA for the CDR3: TGTGCCTGGAGTGTAGGGGGACGGACTGAAGCTTTCTTT.

This clone was seen a single time. The chain links TRBV5-1 to TRBJ2-1; 9 bases align to TRBD2. The germline gives CDR1 SGHRS, CDR2 YFSETQ. This CDR3 has 16 amino acids. The trim removed 0 bases at V and 9 bases at J, leaving 10 bases unmatched. CDR3 sequence (DNA): TGCGCCAGCAGCTTGGGAGGCGGGGGGGAGACCGGTGAGCAGTTCTTC. Translating it yields CASSLGGGGETGEQFF.

This rearrangement joins TRBV5-4 to TRBJ2-7, with 7 bases fitting TRBD1. This CDR3 has 13 amino acids. V lost 3 bases and J lost 3; bases outside the gene matches: 3. Germline V gene sequence: CDR1 SGHNT, CDR2 YYREEE (reference sequence). This chain's CDR3 is CASSSGTDYEQYF. For the CDR3, the DNA is TGTGCCAGCAGCTCCGGGACAGACTACGAGCAGTACTTC.

With respect to this clone: This CDR3 is also generated by other DNA sequences in the sample. The J gene is TRBJ2-5, the V gene TRBV2; no reliable D call. V lost 6 bases to trimming and J lost 4 bases, with 9 bases between them. The CDR3 has 12 residues. CDR1 is SNHLY, CDR2 FYNNEI, per germline. The CDR3 region is CASRTTGETQYF. CDR3 in DNA: TGTGCCAGCAGAACCACGGGAGAGACCCAGTACTTC.

This rearrangement joins TRBV27 to TRBJ2-7; D is possibly TRBD1 (7 bases). Per the germline V gene, CDR1 is MNHEY and CDR2 is SMNVEV (reference sequence). With 4 bases removed from V and 5 bases from J, the gap between germline ends came to 18 bases. The CDR3 length is 15 residues. CDR3 bases: TGTGCCAGCAGTTCCCTACGACAGGGACTCGACGAGCAGTACTTC. Its translation: CASSSLRQGLDEQYF.

This clone occurred once. The germline gene is not matched at one end of the junction; a read error may be the cause. The V call is TRBV7-9, the J call TRBJ2-3; TRBD2 matches at 16 bases. Germline assignment: CDR1 SEHNR and CDR2 FQNEAQ (reference sequence). CDR3 length: 18 residues. The DNA of the CDR3 is TGTTCCAGCAGCCCCGGGACTAGCGGGGGGGCGGGCCCAGATACGCAGTATTTT. As protein: CSSSPGTSGGAGPDTQYF.

In this sample, this clone turned up once. The chain joins TRBV4-2 to TRBJ1-2, with D maybe TRBD1 (5 bases). The V end lost 0 bases, the J end lost 5 bases, and 13 bases lay between the germline ends. In germline, CDR1 is LGHNA, CDR2 YNFKEQ. The CDR3 is 15 amino acids. The CDR3 nucleotides read TGTGCCAGCAGCCAAGACTTCAGGGCGTATTATGGCTACACCTTC. Protein product: CASSQDFRAYYGYTF.

This clone has just one count. This sequence joins TRBV12-2 and TRBJ2-7; the table's D gene call, TRBD2, was not cross checked with the DNA. TRBV12-2 is noted as a pseudogene. The CDR3 has 10 residues. The CDR3, as DNA: TGTGCAACGAGGCTCTACGAGCAGTACTTC. Amino acid sequence: CATRLYEQYF.

The V gene is TRBV6-6, the J gene TRBJ1-1, with D tentatively TRBD1 (5 bases). Germline CDR1 MNHNY, CDR2 SVGAGI (reference sequence). The V end lost 7 bases, the J end lost 0 bases, and 15 bases lay between the germline ends. CDR3 length equals 15 residues. The CDR3 protein is CASNSPGVLNTEAFF. CDR3 coding DNA: TGTGCCAGCAACTCGCCGGGGGTTTTGAACACTGAAGCTTTCTTT.

The chain carries TRBV6-5 and TRBJ2-1; 7 positions agree with TRBD1. Germline CDR1 reads MNHEY; CDR2 reads SVGAGI. J was trimmed by 5 bases and V by 2 bases; bases with no gene match: 3. The length of the CDR3 is 14 residues. The CDR3 sequence: CASSYTGTDNEQFF. In DNA, the CDR3 is TGTGCCAGCAGTTACACCGGGACAGACAATGAGCAGTTCTTC.

J is TRBJ1-2 and V is TRBV19; D is unresolved. V dropped 3 bases and J dropped 8 bases, with 13 bases sitting between them. CDR1 and CDR2 (germline): LNHDA, SQIVND (reference sequence). This CDR3 is 13 amino acids long. The CDR3 DNA follows: TGTGCCAGTAGTATGGCGGGCTTCCAGGGCTACACCTTC. Translated: CASSMAGFQGYTF.

In this sample, this clone turned up a few times. V gene TRBV10-3 combines with J gene TRBJ2-5, with 8 bases matching TRBD2. V lost 3 bases, J lost 5 bases, and 8 bases stayed unmatched. This CDR3 is built from 15 residues. From germline, CDR1 is ENHRY and CDR2 SYGVKD. CDR3 in amino acids: CAISDNGGARETQYF. CDR3 bases: TGTGCCATCAGTGATAACGGGGGGGCCCGGGAGACCCAGTACTTC.

The CDR3 DNA reads as TGTGCCTGGGAAGCCGGGCAGGGCGGCAATCAGCCCCAGCATTTT. This translates into CAWEAGQGGNQPQHF. The V gene is TRBV30, the J gene TRBJ1-5; D might be TRBD1 (5 bases). The CDR3 is 15 amino acids. Germline assignment: CDR1 GTSNPN and CDR2 SVGIG (reference sequence). V was trimmed by 5 bases and J by 2 bases, leaving 16 bases between them.

This sequence joins TRBV5-6 and TRBJ2-5; 9 bases align to TRBD1. The CDR3 runs to 15 residues. J gave up 7 bases and V 2 bases, and 9 bases lay outside the gene matches. Looked up from germline, CDR1 is SGHDT and CDR2 is YYEEEE. In DNA, the CDR3 is TGTGCCAGCAGCTTCTCGGGACAGGGCTTGGGGACCCAGTACTTC. It encodes CASSFSGQGLGTQYF.

The gene calls are TRBV5-1 and TRBJ2-2; 7 bases match TRBD1. Losses at the gene ends were 0 bases for V and 5 bases for J; bases not matched to a gene: 4. The CDR3 runs 15 residues. CDR1 is SGHRS and CDR2 is YFSETQ in the germline V gene. The CDR3 sequence is CASSLETGLTGELFF. In DNA, the CDR3 is TGCGCCAGCAGCTTGGAGACAGGGTTGACCGGGGAGCTGTTTTTT.

The chain links TRBV9 to TRBJ2-1; 9 positions match TRBD2. The CDR3 has 15 amino acids. J lost 8 bases, V lost 0 bases, and 6 bases had no gene match. Germline lookup yields CDR1 SGDLS and CDR2 YYNGEE. The CDR3 DNA reads as TGTGCCAGCAGCGTAGAGGCTAGCGGGGACTATGAGCAGTTCTTC. This gives the protein CASSVEASGDYEQFF.

This chain connects TRBV5-6 to TRBJ1-1; tentative D call: TRBD1 (5 bases). Looked up from germline, CDR1 is SGHDT and CDR2 is YYEEEE. V was shortened by 4 bases and J by 4 bases, with 11 bases between the two germline ends. This CDR3 is 13 amino acids long. The CDR3 DNA reads TGTGCCAGCAGCACGGGGGGGGGCACTGAAGCTTTCTTT. It encodes CASSTGGGTEAFF.

This sequence joins TRBV30 and TRBJ1-3; D gene unclear. CDR1 and CDR2 (germline): GTSNPN, SVGIG (reference sequence). V was shortened by 1 base and J by 0 bases, with 10 bases between the two germline ends. The CDR3 covers 15 residues. The CDR3 bases are TGTGCCTGGAGTGAACACCCGATCTCTGGAAACACCATATATTTT. Translated, it gives CAWSEHPISGNTIYF.

The V and J genes are TRBV9 and TRBJ2-2; possible D gene TRBD1, 6 bases. Germline V lookup: CDR1 SGDLS, CDR2 YYNGEE. This CDR3 has 16 amino acids. Trimming took off 3 bases at V and 3 bases at J, with 15 bases between the two ends. CDR3 sequence (DNA): TGTGCCAGCAGCGCCCACTCGACAGGACACACCGGGGAGCTGTTTTTT. Translated: CASSAHSTGHTGELFF.

The J gene is TRBJ1-2, the V gene TRBV7-2, with D maybe TRBD1 (6 bases). CDR3 length equals 16 residues. Deletions cut 4 bases from V and 4 bases from J, with 19 bases between. Germline loops: CDR1 SGHTA, CDR2 FQGNSA. CDR3 protein: CASSSGGGRGAYGYTF. In DNA form, the CDR3 reads TGTGCCAGCAGCTCTGGGGGCGGCCGGGGCGCCTATGGCTACACCTTC. Supplemented by reference TRBV7-2 and TRBJ1-2, the full variable domain reads GAGVSQSPSNKVTEKGKDVELRCDPISGHTALYWYRQSLGQGLEFLIYFQGNSAPDKSGLPSDRFSAERTGGSVSTLTIQRTQQEDSAVYLCASSSGGGRGAYGYTFGSGTRLTVV.

V gene TRBV5-1 combines with J gene TRBJ1-1; D not certain. V was trimmed by 4 bases and J by 0 bases, leaving 10 bases between them. Germline CDR1 is SGHRS and CDR2 is YFSETQ. This CDR3 region has 14 residues. The CDR3 region has the DNA TGCGCCAGCAGCCCCCGCGCGCTGAACACTGAAGCTTTCTTT. Translated, it gives CASSPRALNTEAFF.

This chain uses TRBV5-1 with TRBJ2-4; 8 nucleotides align to TRBD1. V shed 4 bases, J shed 0 bases, and the junction held 6 bases outside the gene matches. The germline CDR1 and CDR2 sequences are SGHRS and YFSETQ. The length of the CDR3 is 16 residues. CDR3 amino acids: CASSQGTGLAKNIQYF. The CDR3 region has the DNA TGCGCCAGCAGCCAGGGGACAGGACTAGCCAAAAACATTCAGTACTTC.

J is TRBJ1-3 and V is TRBV10-3; no definite D call. The germline V gene has CDR1 ENHRY and CDR2 SYGVKD. This CDR3 has 17 amino acids. V was trimmed by 0 bases and J by 8 bases, leaving 20 bases between them. This CDR3 is CAISESNGLRLVDTIYF. The CDR3 region has the DNA TGTGCCATCAGTGAGTCGAACGGGTTGAGGTTGGTGGACACCATATATTTT.

This chain links TRBV27 with TRBJ1-1; the match to TRBD1 covers 9 bases. Germline values: CDR1 MNHEY, CDR2 SMNVEV (reference sequence). Trimming took 6 bases from V and 3 from J; bases not matched to a gene: 5. CDR3 length: 14 residues. CDR3 sequence reads: CASRPRTGDTEAFF. The CDR3 DNA reads as TGTGCCAGCAGACCTCGGACAGGGGACACTGAAGCTTTCTTT.

This clone appeared a few times. The chain couples TRBV30 to TRBJ2-7; 9 nucleotides agree with TRBD2. The CDR3 is made up of 16 amino acids. V shed 0 bases, J shed 6 bases, and the junction held 12 bases outside the gene matches. The germline CDR1 and CDR2 sequences are GTSNPN and SVGIG (reference sequence). CDR3 amino acids: CAWSVFFPSGISEQYF. For the CDR3, the DNA is TGTGCCTGGAGTGTATTCTTCCCTAGCGGGATTTCCGAGCAGTACTTC.

The chain is built from TRBV10-3 and TRBJ2-2; D might be TRBD2 (6 bases). Per germline, CDR1 ENHRY and CDR2 SYGVKD. With 2 bases removed from V and 4 bases from J, the gap between germline ends came to 14 bases. This CDR3 region has 16 residues. The CDR3 loop is CAISERLVEGTGELFF. In DNA form, the CDR3 reads TGTGCCATCAGTGAGCGACTAGTGGAGGGCACCGGGGAGCTGTTTTTT.

The chain is built from TRBV2 and TRBJ1-5; 7 bases match TRBD1. The CDR3 totals 14 residues. Losses at the gene ends were 5 bases for V and 2 bases for J; bases not matched to a gene: 3. Germline V CDR1 and CDR2: SNHLY, FYNNEI. The CDR3 DNA is TGTGCCAGCAGTTTTGACAGGGGCAATCAGCCCCAGCATTTT. Translated: CASSFDRGNQPQHF.

In DNA, the CDR3 is TGTGCCACAGGGATCGGACAGTGGAGCTACACCTTC. Residues: CATGIGQWSYTF. This rearrangement joins TRBV2 to TRBJ1-2; D might be TRBD1 (6 bases). The CDR3 length is 12 residues. Trimming left V 10 bases short and J 9 bases short, with 18 bases between. Germline V lookup: CDR1 SNHLY, CDR2 FYNNEI.

This clone has more than one count but fewer than ten. V usage is TRBV7-2 and J usage is TRBJ2-7; 10 nucleotides line up with TRBD2. This CDR3 has 13 residues. Looked up from germline, CDR1 is SGHTA and CDR2 is FQGNSA. V shed 5 bases, J shed 6 bases, and the junction held 4 bases outside the gene matches. CDR3 in amino acids: CASSPSGSPEQYF. CDR3 nucleotides: TGTGCCAGCAGCCCTAGCGGGAGTCCCGAGCAGTACTTC.